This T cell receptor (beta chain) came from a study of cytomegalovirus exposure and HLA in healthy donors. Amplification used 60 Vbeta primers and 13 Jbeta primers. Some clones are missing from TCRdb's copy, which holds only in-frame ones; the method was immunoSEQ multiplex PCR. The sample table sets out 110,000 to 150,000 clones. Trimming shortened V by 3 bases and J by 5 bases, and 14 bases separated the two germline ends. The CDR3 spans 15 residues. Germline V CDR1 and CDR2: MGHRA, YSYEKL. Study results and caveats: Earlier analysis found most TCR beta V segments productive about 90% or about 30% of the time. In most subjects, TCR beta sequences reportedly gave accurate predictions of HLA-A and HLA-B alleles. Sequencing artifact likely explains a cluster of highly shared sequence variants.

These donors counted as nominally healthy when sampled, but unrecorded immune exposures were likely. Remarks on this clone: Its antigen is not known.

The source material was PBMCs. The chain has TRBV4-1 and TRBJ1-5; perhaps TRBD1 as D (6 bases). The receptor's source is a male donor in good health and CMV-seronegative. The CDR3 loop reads CASSHRGRRDQPQHF. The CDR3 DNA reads TGCGCCAGCAGCCACAGGGGCCGACGAGATCAGCCCCAGCATTTT.